These 2 T cell receptor beta chains were sequenced from one sample in a study of cytomegalovirus exposure and HLA in healthy donors. PCR involved 60 Vbeta and 13 Jbeta primers. Assay used: immunoSEQ multiplex PCR; TCRdb lists only in-frame clones, some missing. The table lists some 150,000 clones. The sample taken for sequencing was PBMCs. Receptors originate from a woman between 18 and 29 years old in good health and CMV-seronegative.

V and J are TRBV5-4 and TRBJ2-3, with 9 bases identical to TRBD2. Germline V gene data show CDR1 as SGHNT and CDR2 as YYREEE (reference sequence). This CDR3 contains 17 residues. The ends lost 4 bases at V and 2 bases at J; junction bases unmatched: 11. CDR3 coding DNA: TGTGCCAGCAGCCCCGGGACTAGCCGAATGAACACAGATACGCAGTATTTT. This codes for CASSPGTSRMNTDTQYF. Full variable domain (remainder filled in from reference TRBV5-4 and TRBJ2-3): ETGVTQSPTHLIKTRGQQVTLRCSSQSGHNTVSWYQQALGQGPQFIFQYYREEENGRGNFPPRFSGLQFPNYSSELNVNALELDDSALYLCASSPGTSRMNTDTQYFGPGTRLTVL.

This rearrangement joins TRBV28 to TRBJ1-6, with 8 bases aligning to TRBD1. Germline CDR1 reads MDHEN; CDR2 reads SYDVKM. This CDR3 spans 14 amino acids. J was trimmed by 10 bases and V by 4 bases; bases with no gene match: 6. In DNA, the CDR3 is TGTGCCAGCAGTTCGGGACAGGTCCGGTCACCCCTCCACTTT. It yields the protein CASSSGQVRSPLHF.